This passage covers 7 T cell receptor beta chains from one sample sequenced in a study of vaccination effects on CD4 cells after COVID-19 (dated by TCRdb to 2022 to 2024). The library was obtained by the immunoSEQ multiplex PCR assay. TCRdb limited this immuneACCESS table to in-frame rearrangements with V and J called. A share of clones is missing; checked studies link under half to unresolved V genes, and the rest is unexplained. The sample data list some 31,000 clones, and about two thirds of these were observed just once. In total, the top ten clones hold under 4% of the sample. Their target antigens are unknown. After more than 9 days of culture, CD4+ T cells were isolated with the EasySep CD4+ T cell isolation kit. This specimen consisted of CD4+ T cells from PBMCs cultured without peptide, obtained before COVID-19 vaccination. Receptors were obtained from a human donor who received a COVID-19 vaccine.

The genes are TRBV19 and TRBJ2-6; a possible D gene is TRBD2 (5 bases). V gave up 5 bases and J gave up 2 bases, with 16 bases separating them. This CDR3 contains 17 residues. CDR1 is LNHDA, CDR2 SQIVND, per germline (reference sequence). The DNA for the CDR3 is TGTGCCAGTAGTTCCGGCGGGCCCGGGACTGGGGCCAACGTCCTGACTTTC. As protein: CASSSGGPGTGANVLTF.

The DNA for the CDR3 is TGCGCCAGCAGCTTGATCGGACAGGGCAGCACAGATACGCAGTATTTT. Amino acids: CASSLIGQGSTDTQYF. This chain uses TRBV5-1 with TRBJ2-3, with 8 bases aligning to TRBD1. V lost 1 base to trimming and J lost 0 bases; unmatched junction nucleotides: 4. The CDR3 totals 16 residues. Germline V lookup: CDR1 SGHRS, CDR2 YFSETQ.

The rearrangement links TRBV6-1 to TRBJ2-6, with TRBD2 as a possible D gene (5 bases). This CDR3 has 15 amino acids. Germline V gives CDR1 MNHNS, CDR2 SASEGT. V was trimmed by 1 base and J by 1 base, leaving 5 bases between them. The CDR3 loop reads CASSEVASGANVLTF. The CDR3 DNA reads as TGTGCCAGCAGTGAAGTAGCGTCTGGGGCCAACGTCCTGACTTTC.

V gene TRBV11-2 combines with J gene TRBJ2-7; D is undetermined. Germline CDR1 reads SGHAT; CDR2 reads FQNNGV. This CDR3 has 14 amino acids. Trimming left V 3 bases short and J 6 bases short, with 15 bases between. CDR3: CASSFYPERLEQYF. CDR3 sequence (DNA): TGTGCCAGCAGCTTTTATCCAGAGCGCCTCGAGCAGTACTTC.

This clone rates as medium-sized. This chain joins TRBV6-4 and TRBJ2-2, with 10 bases lining up with TRBD2. Germline V gene data show CDR1 as MRHNA and CDR2 as SNTAGT. The CDR3 is made up of 15 amino acids. Trimming took 7 bases from V and 3 from J; bases not matched to a gene: 5. DNA of the CDR3: TGTGCCAGCAAGACGCTAGCGGGAGACACCGGGGAGCTGTTTTTT. It specifies CASKTLAGDTGELFF.

The chain recombines TRBV7-9 with TRBJ2-7, with a tentative D call TRBD2 (6 bases). V shed 3 bases and J shed 6 bases, with 9 bases lying between them. This CDR3 spans 12 amino acids. CDR1 is SEHNR and CDR2 is FQNEAQ in the germline V gene (reference sequence). The CDR3 is CASSFLGGEQYF. CDR3 sequence (DNA): TGTGCCAGCAGCTTTCTCGGGGGCGAGCAGTACTTC. The full variable domain, its missing parts supplied by reference TRBV7-9 and TRBJ2-7, is DTGVSQNPRHKITKRGQNVTFRCDPISEHNRLYWYRQTLGQGPEFLTYFQNEAQLEKSRLLSDRFSAERPKGSFSTLEIQRTEQGDSAMYLCASSFLGGEQYFGPGTRLTVT.

V and J are TRBV4-2 and TRBJ2-1; weak D call: TRBD1 (6 bases). The CDR3 totals 16 residues. V dropped 0 bases and J dropped 0 bases, with 9 bases sitting between them. Germline assignment: CDR1 LGHNA and CDR2 YNFKEQ. The CDR3 sequence is CASSQDRGSSYNEQFF. In DNA form, the CDR3 reads TGTGCCAGCAGCCAAGACAGGGGAAGCTCCTACAATGAGCAGTTCTTC.